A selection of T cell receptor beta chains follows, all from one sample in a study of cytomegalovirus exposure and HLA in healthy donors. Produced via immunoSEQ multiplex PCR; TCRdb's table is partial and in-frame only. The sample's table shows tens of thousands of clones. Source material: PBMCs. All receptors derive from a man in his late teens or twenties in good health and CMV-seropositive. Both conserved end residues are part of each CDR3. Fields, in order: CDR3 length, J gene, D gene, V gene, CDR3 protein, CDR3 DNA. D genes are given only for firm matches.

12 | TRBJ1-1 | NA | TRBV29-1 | CSVETGNTEAFF | TGCAGCGTCGAAACAGGGAACACTGAAGCTTTCTTT
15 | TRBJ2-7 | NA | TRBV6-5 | CASRPRRGHNYEQYF | TGTGCCAGCAGACCTAGGAGGGGCCACAACTACGAGCAGTACTTC
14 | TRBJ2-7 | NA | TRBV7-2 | CASTPGSGTYEQYF | TGTGCCAGCACCCCCGGTAGCGGAACCTACGAGCAGTACTTC
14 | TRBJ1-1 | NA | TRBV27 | CASSPRSGETEAFF | TGTGCCAGCAGTCCCCGGTCGGGGGAAACTGAAGCTTTCTTT
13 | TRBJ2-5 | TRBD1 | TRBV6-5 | CASRDRGRKTQYF | TGTGCCAGCAGGGACAGGGGGCGGAAGACCCAGTACTTC
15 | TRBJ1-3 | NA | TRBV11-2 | CASSQLTGIGNTIYF | TGTGCCAGCAGCCAACTTACAGGGATTGGAAACACCATATATTTT
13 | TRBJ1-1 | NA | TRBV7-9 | CASSLPLVTEAFF | TGTGCCAGCAGCTTACCCCTCGTTACTGAAGCTTTCTTT
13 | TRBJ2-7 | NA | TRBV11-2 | CASSLIRSYEQYF | TGTGCCAGCAGCTTAATCAGATCCTACGAGCAGTACTTC
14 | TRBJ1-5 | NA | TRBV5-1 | CASSLGGGNQPQHF | TGCGCCAGCAGCTTGGGGGGGGGCAATCAGCCCCAGCATTTT
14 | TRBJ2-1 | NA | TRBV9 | CASSVSNSDNEQFF | TGTGCCAGCAGCGTAAGCAATTCCGACAATGAGCAGTTCTTC
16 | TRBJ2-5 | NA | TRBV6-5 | CASSYSKLHSQETQYF | TGTGCCAGCAGTTACTCGAAACTACACTCCCAAGAGACCCAGTACTTC
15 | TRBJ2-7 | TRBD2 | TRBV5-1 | CASSFLASGLYEQYF | TGCGCCAGCAGCTTCCTGGCTAGCGGACTATACGAGCAGTACTTC
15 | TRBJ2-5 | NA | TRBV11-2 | CASSRGNRYQETQYF | TGTGCCAGCAGCAGAGGGAACCGCTACCAAGAGACCCAGTACTTC
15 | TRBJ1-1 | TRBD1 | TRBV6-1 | CASSETTGPNTEAFF | TGTGCCAGCAGTGAGACGACAGGGCCGAACACTGAAGCTTTCTTT
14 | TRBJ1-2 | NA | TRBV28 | CASQAGSQYYGYTF | TGTGCCAGCCAAGCGGGGAGTCAGTACTATGGCTACACCTTC
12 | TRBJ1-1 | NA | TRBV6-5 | CASSLTGPAAFF | TGTGCCAGCAGTCTGACAGGACCGGCAGCTTTCTTT